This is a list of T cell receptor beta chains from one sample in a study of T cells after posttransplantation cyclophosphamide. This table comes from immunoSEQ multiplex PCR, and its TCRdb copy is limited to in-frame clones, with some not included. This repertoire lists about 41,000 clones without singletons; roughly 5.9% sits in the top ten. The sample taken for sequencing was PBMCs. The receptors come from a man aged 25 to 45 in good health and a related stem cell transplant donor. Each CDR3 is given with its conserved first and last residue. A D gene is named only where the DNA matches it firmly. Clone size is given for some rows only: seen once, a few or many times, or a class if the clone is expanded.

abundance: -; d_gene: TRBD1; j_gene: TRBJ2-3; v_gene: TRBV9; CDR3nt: TGTGCCAGCAGCCCGAGGACAGGGGGAAGCACAGATACGCAGTATTTT; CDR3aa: CASSPRTGGSTDTQYF
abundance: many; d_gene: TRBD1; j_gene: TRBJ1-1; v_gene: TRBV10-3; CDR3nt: TGTGCCATCAGTGACAGGGGGCTGAACACTGAAGCTTTCTTT; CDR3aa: CAISDRGLNTEAFF
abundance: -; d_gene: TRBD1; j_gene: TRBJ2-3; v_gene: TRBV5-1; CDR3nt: TGCGCCAGCAGGGAAGATACAGGGGCTAACCCCGGCACAGATACGCAGTATTTT; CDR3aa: CASREDTGANPGTDTQYF
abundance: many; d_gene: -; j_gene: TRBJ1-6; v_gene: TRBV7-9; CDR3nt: TGTGCCAGCAGCTTAGGGGGCCGAGATTCACCCCTCCACTTT; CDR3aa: CASSLGGRDSPLHF
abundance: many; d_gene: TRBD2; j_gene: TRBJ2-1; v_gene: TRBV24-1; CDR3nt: TGTGCCACCAGTGACCGAGGGACTAGCGGGGAAGGCTCCTACAATGAGCAGTTCTTC; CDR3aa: CATSDRGTSGEGSYNEQFF
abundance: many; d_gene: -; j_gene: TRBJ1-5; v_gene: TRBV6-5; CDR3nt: TGTGCCAGCAGATCCACAGGGTCCGCCCATCAGCCCCAGCATTTT; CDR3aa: CASRSTGSAHQPQHF
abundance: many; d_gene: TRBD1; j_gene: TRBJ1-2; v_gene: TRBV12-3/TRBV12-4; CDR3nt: TGTGCCAGCAGTTTCGGGACAGGCCACTCCTATGGCTACACCTTC; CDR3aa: CASSFGTGHSYGYTF
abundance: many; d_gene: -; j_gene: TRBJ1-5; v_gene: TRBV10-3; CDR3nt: TGTGCCATCACCCCAGGGAGGGATCAGCCCCAGCATTTT; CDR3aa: CAITPGRDQPQHF
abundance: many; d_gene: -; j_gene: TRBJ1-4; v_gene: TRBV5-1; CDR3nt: TGCGCCAGCAGCAGCCAGGGTAAAGAAAAACTGTTTTTT; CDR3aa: CASSSQGKEKLFF
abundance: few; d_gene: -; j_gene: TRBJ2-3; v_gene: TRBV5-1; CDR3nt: TGCGCCAGCAGCTTGAAGGGCCAAATCGCATCTAGCACAGATACGCAGTATTTT; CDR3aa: CASSLKGQIASSTDTQYF
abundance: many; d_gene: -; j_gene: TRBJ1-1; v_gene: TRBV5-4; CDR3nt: TGTGCCAGCAGCTTGGTCGAGGACACTGAAGCTTTCTTT; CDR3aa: CASSLVEDTEAFF
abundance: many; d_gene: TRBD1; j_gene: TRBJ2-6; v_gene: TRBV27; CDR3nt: TGTGCCAGCAGTCTGACAGGGCATGGGGCCAACGTCCTGACTTTC; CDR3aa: CASSLTGHGANVLTF